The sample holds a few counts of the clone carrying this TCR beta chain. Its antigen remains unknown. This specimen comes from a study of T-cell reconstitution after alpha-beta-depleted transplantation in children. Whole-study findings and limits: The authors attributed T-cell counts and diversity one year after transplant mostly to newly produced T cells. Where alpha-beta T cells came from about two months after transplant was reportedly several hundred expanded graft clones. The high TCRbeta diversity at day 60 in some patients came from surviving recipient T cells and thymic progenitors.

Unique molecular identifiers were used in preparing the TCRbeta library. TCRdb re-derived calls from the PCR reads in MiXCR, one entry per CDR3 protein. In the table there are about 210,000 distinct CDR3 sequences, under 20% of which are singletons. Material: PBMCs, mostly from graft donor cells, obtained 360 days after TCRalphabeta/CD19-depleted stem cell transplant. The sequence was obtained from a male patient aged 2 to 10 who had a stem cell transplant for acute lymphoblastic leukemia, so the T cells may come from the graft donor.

The CDR3 DNA is TGTGCCAGCAGTTCCTCGAAGAGGGGAGTTGGCACAGATACGCAGTATTTT. Translation: CASSSSKRGVGTDTQYF. This chain connects TRBV27 to TRBJ2-3, with D perhaps being TRBD1 or TRBD2 (5 bases each). Deletions cut 4 bases from V and 1 base from J, with 18 bases between. CDR3 length: 17 residues. The germline CDR1 and CDR2 sequences are MNHEY and SMNVEV (reference sequence).